This paragraph reports one T cell receptor (beta chain). The data originate from a study of OX40 agonist ivuxolimab in advanced cancers. Losses at the gene ends were 3 bases for V and 7 bases for J; bases not matched to a gene: 3. The CDR3 loop spans 13 amino acids. Germline V gives CDR1 LGHNT, CDR2 FRNRAP. Here immunoSEQ multiplex PCR was the method, and the copy in TCRdb shows in-frame clones only, minus some. Of 76,000 or so clones in the sample, around 85% are singletons; the top ten hold approximately 0.61%. This sequence joins TRBV12-5 and TRBJ1-5, with TRBD1 matching over 7 bases. The sequence derives from an adult with an advanced solid tumor such as melanoma, head and neck, liver or kidney cancer. The sequencing here drew on CD4+ or CD8+ T cells sorted from blood, taken in a trial of the OX40 agonist ivuxolimab. The CDR3 DNA follows: TGTGCTAGTGGTTTTGTAGGGGGCCAGCCCCAGCATTTT. Translated, it gives CASGFVGGQPQHF.